This entry lists 22 T cell receptor beta chains sequenced from one sample in a study of Ad26.COV2.S vaccination and SARS-CoV-2 variants. Specified treatment: approximately 18 received Ad26.COV2.S at low or high dose, single or two shots; roughly five received placebo; per-sample allocation not given. Repertoires come from day 63 after the first vaccine or placebo injection. TCRdb keeps only in-frame clones here, not all; method: immunoSEQ multiplex PCR. The sample lists about 410,000 clones, approximately 90% occurring once. The specimen was peripheral blood, collected in a trial of Ad26.COV2.S vaccine versus placebo. These TCRs come from a person aged 18 to 65 who received the Ad26.COV2.S COVID-19 vaccine or a placebo.

This chain joins TRBV5-1 and TRBJ2-1; perhaps TRBD2 as D (5 bases). Trimming left V 2 bases short and J 7 bases short, with 13 bases between. The CDR3 is 14 residues long. The V gene's germline CDR1 is SGHRS and CDR2 YFSETQ. This CDR3 is CASSFEGGRNEQFF. The CDR3 DNA follows: TGCGCCAGCAGCTTTGAGGGTGGGCGGAATGAGCAGTTCTTC.

In DNA, the CDR3 is TGTGCCAGCAGTGATTGGGGGACAGATACGCAGTATTTT. Its translation: CASSDWGTDTQYF. The rearrangement joins TRBV6-4 to TRBJ2-3; either TRBD1 or TRBD2 may supply D (5 bases each). The ends were cut back, 3 bases at V and 3 bases at J, with 7 bases in the middle. This CDR3 region has 13 residues. In germline, CDR1 is MRHNA, CDR2 SNTAGT.

The rearrangement joins TRBV27 to TRBJ2-7; D may match TRBD1 or TRBD2 (5 bases each). The CDR3 totals 14 residues. The germline gives CDR1 MNHEY, CDR2 SMNVEV (reference sequence). V shed 5 bases and J shed 5 bases, with 16 bases lying between them. Written as DNA, the CDR3 is TGTGCCAGCAGTGGCAGAGAGTCGGGGCACGAGCAGTACTTC. It is translated as CASSGRESGHEQYF.

The chain uses TRBV28 and TRBJ1-4; TRBD1 might be the D (5 bases). Germline CDR1 and CDR2: MDHEN and SYDVKM. CDR3 length: 15 residues. Trimming removed 4 bases at V and 7 bases at J, with 16 bases between. The CDR3 nucleotides read TGTGCCAGCAGTTCCAGCGGGACGGCCGGTGAAAAACTGTTTTTT. Translated: CASSSSGTAGEKLFF.

The chain is built from TRBV7-9 and TRBJ2-5, with 10 bases that match TRBD2. After removal of 1 base from V and 5 bases from J, the junction contained 7 bases not matched to a gene. The CDR3 spans 16 residues. Germline CDR1 reads SEHNR; CDR2 reads FQNEAQ (reference sequence). The chain's CDR3 is CASSLVSGSGRETQYF. CDR3 coding DNA: TGTGCCAGCAGCTTAGTGAGTGGTAGCGGGAGGGAGACCCAGTACTTC.

DNA for the CDR3: TGTGCCAGCAGTGAAGGGACAGGGTTTTACGAGCAGTACTTC. It codes for CASSEGTGFYEQYF. V is TRBV6-1 and J is TRBJ2-7, with TRBD1 identical over 8 bases. With V trimmed by 1 base and J by 4 bases, 3 bases remained unmatched. This CDR3 contains 14 residues. CDR1 MNHNS and CDR2 SASEGT come from the germline V gene.

For the CDR3, the DNA is TGTGCCAGCAGTTCTCCCACGACTGCAATTGGGCGATACGAGCAGTACTTC. Encoded protein: CASSSPTTAIGRYEQYF. The genes are TRBV6-2 or TRBV6-3 and TRBJ2-7; D gene ambiguous. The CDR3 extends over 17 amino acids. Germline assignment: CDR1 MNHEY and CDR2 SVGEGT. With 4 bases removed from V and 4 bases from J, the gap between germline ends came to 23 bases.

The chain recombines TRBV5-1 with TRBJ2-3; the D gene is possibly TRBD2 (5 bases). Germline V CDR1 and CDR2: SGHRS, YFSETQ. CDR3 size: 15 residues. The V gene lost 4 bases and the J gene lost 1 base, with 13 bases spanning the gap. CDR3 region: CASSRSGWGTDTQYF. CDR3 DNA sequence: TGCGCCAGCAGCCGAAGCGGATGGGGCACAGATACGCAGTATTTT. Supplemented by reference TRBV5-1 and TRBJ2-3, the full variable domain reads KAGVTQTPRYLIKTRGQQVTLSCSPISGHRSVSWYQQTPGQGLQFLFEYFSETQRNKGNFPGRFSGRQFSNSRSEMNVSTLELGDSALYLCASSRSGWGTDTQYFGPGTRLTVL.

This clone has a handful of counts. The chain employs TRBV7-3 and TRBJ2-2; no firm D call. Deletions cut 4 bases from V and 4 bases from J, with 7 bases between. Germline V gene sequence: CDR1 SGHTA, CDR2 FQGTGA. There are 13 residues in the CDR3. The CDR3 here is CASSSPGTGELFF. The CDR3 coding sequence is TGTGCCAGCAGCTCCCCCGGCACCGGGGAGCTGTTTTTT. Filled out from reference TRBV7-3 and TRBJ2-2, the complete variable domain reads GAGVSQTPSNKVTEKGKYVELRCDPISGHTALYWYRQSLGQGPEFLIYFQGTGAADDSGLPNDRFFAVRPEGSVSTLKIQRTERGDSAVYLCASSSPGTGELFFGEGSRLTVL.

The chain is built from TRBV7-9 and TRBJ2-3; tentatively, D is TRBD2 (6 bases). Germline V gives CDR1 SEHNR, CDR2 FQNEAQ (reference sequence). CDR3 length equals 15 residues. V lost 5 bases to trimming and J lost 5 bases, with 17 bases between them. In DNA, the CDR3 is TGTGCCAGCAGCCTCCGGGACTCCCTGGGAGATACGCAGTATTTT. This translates into CASSLRDSLGDTQYF.

This clone was counted ten times or more. The genes are TRBV29-1 and TRBJ1-5, with D possibly TRBD1 on 6 matching bases. The CDR3 has 13 amino acids. The germline V gene encodes CDR1 SQVTM and CDR2 ANQGSEA. V shed 2 bases and J shed 4 bases, with 9 bases lying between them. CDR3 nucleotides: TGCAGCGTTGAACAGGGGAAGAATCAGCCCCAGCATTTT. Amino acid sequence: CSVEQGKNQPQHF.

V and J are TRBV18 and TRBJ2-1; tentatively, D is TRBD2 (7 bases). Germline V gene sequence: CDR1 KGHSH, CDR2 LQKENI. Trimming cost V 3 bases and J 7 bases, with 22 bases left between them. The length of the CDR3 is 17 residues. The CDR3 nucleotides are TGTGCCAGCTCACCGCCCCTCGGGGGCGGGAGTAGAAATGAGCAGTTCTTC. Translating gives CASSPPLGGGSRNEQFF.

The chain recombines TRBV5-1 with TRBJ2-2, with TRBD2 matching over 7 bases. The V segment lost 5 bases and the J segment 1 base; nucleotides outside the gene matches: 5. CDR1 is SGHRS, CDR2 YFSETQ, per germline. The CDR3 length is 15 residues. The CDR3 is CASRRASGNTGELFF. In nucleotides, the CDR3 is TGCGCCAGCAGGAGGGCTAGCGGGAACACCGGGGAGCTGTTTTTT.

This sequence joins TRBV18 and TRBJ1-5; 7 nucleotides align to TRBD1. This CDR3 is 15 amino acids long. Germline values: CDR1 KGHSH, CDR2 LQKENI. V trimming: 3 bases; J trimming: 0 bases; junction bases outside the gene matches: 2. The CDR3 DNA sequence: TGTGCCAGCTCACCCGGGACAGATAGCAATCAGCCCCAGCATTTT. This sequence encodes CASSPGTDSNQPQHF.

The gene calls are TRBV9 and TRBJ1-2; the D is unclear. This CDR3 spans 13 amino acids. The germline V and J ends were trimmed by 3 bases and 3 bases, with 9 bases remaining between them. Germline CDR1 and CDR2: SGDLS and YYNGEE. The CDR3 region is CASSAHGDYGYTF. Here the CDR3 DNA reads TGTGCCAGCAGCGCCCACGGGGACTATGGCTACACCTTC.

CDR3 sequence (DNA): TGTGCCAGCAGCTTAACCAGGACTAACTATGGCTACACCTTC. It codes for CASSLTRTNYGYTF. The V call is TRBV11-3, the J call TRBJ1-2, with D unresolved. From germline, CDR1 is SGHNT and CDR2 YENEEA. The germline V and J ends were trimmed by 2 bases and 0 bases, with 7 bases remaining between them. This CDR3 has 14 residues.

The DNA for the CDR3 is TGTGCCAGCTCCCGCACTAGCGGGCTCAGCTCCTACAATGAGCAGTTCTTC. Its protein is CASSRTSGLSSYNEQFF. The chain carries TRBV18 and TRBJ2-1; 9 bases fit TRBD2. The CDR3 is 17 residues long. V lost 6 bases to trimming and J lost 0 bases; unmatched junction nucleotides: 9. Germline lookup yields CDR1 KGHSH and CDR2 LQKENI.

V usage is TRBV5-4 and J usage is TRBJ2-7; D not certain. Germline V gene sequence: CDR1 SGHNT, CDR2 YYREEE (reference sequence). V dropped 0 bases and J dropped 6 bases, with 7 bases sitting between them. CDR3 length: 12 amino acids. CDR3 region: CASSLAKGEQYF. The CDR3 DNA reads as TGTGCCAGCAGCTTGGCCAAGGGCGAGCAGTACTTC.

This clone was picked up a small number of times. The chain recombines TRBV6-1 with TRBJ1-1; D is uncertain. CDR3 length: 13 amino acids. With 1 base removed from V and 6 bases from J, the gap between germline ends came to 9 bases. Germline V gives CDR1 MNHNS, CDR2 SASEGT. CDR3 loop: CASSEVGQAEAFF. The CDR3 coding sequence is TGTGCCAGCAGTGAAGTAGGCCAAGCTGAAGCTTTCTTT.

The chain couples TRBV2 to TRBJ1-3; TRBD1 matches 8 bases. The J segment lost 4 bases and the V segment lost 1 base, leaving 9 bases of the junction unmatched. Germline CDR1 and CDR2: SNHLY and FYNNEI. The CDR3 extends over 17 amino acids. CDR3 DNA: TGTGCCAGCAGTGAAGTGACGGGACAGGTACGCGGAAACACCATATATTTT. Protein sequence: CASSEVTGQVRGNTIYF. Combining the CDR3 with reference TRBV2 and TRBJ1-3 gives the whole variable domain EPEVTQTPSHQVTQMGQEVILRCVPISNHLYFYWYRQILGQKVEFLVSFYNNEISEKSEIFDDQFSVERPDGSNFTLKIRSTKLEDSAMYFCASSEVTGQVRGNTIYFGEGSWLTVV.

This chain links TRBV27 with TRBJ1-5; D is unclear. Germline CDR1 and CDR2: MNHEY and SMNVEV (reference sequence). V shed 5 bases and J shed 4 bases, with 15 bases lying between them. There are 15 residues in the CDR3. In DNA, the CDR3 is TGTGCCAGCAGTCCGACACCAACGGCGAATCAGCCCCAGCATTTT. This sequence encodes CASSPTPTANQPQHF.

This clone was counted a few times. A much larger clone is a single base away; this may be a read error. The chain uses TRBV11-2 and TRBJ2-1, with 15 bases lining up with TRBD2. The germline CDR1 and CDR2 sequences are SGHAT and FQNNGV. The CDR3 covers 15 residues. The trim removed 5 bases at V and 8 bases at J, leaving 4 bases unmatched. The CDR3 DNA follows: TGTGCCAGCAGCCGGACTAGCGGGAGGGCCCATGAGCAGTTCTTC. It encodes CASSRTSGRAHEQFF.